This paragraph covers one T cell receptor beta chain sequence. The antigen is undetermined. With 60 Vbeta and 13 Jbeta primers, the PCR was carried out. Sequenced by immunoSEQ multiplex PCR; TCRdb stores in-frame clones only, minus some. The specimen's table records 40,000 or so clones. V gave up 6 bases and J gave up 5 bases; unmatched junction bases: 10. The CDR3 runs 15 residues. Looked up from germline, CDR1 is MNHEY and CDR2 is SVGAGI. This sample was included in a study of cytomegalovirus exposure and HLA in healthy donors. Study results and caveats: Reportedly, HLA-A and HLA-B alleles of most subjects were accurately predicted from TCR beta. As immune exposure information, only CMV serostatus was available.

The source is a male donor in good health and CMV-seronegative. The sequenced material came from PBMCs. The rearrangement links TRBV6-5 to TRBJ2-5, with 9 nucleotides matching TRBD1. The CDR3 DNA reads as TGTGCCAGCAGCCGAACACAGGGGGCGCGGGAGACCCAGTACTTC. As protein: CASSRTQGARETQYF.